This T cell receptor beta chain was recovered during a study of T cells after yellow fever vaccination. The V gene's germline CDR1 is SGHDT and CDR2 YYEEEE. The CDR3 spans 13 residues. V lost 4 bases and J 3 bases, leaving 8 bases between the germline ends. From the 5' RACE reads, TCRdb called clonotypes with MiXCR, one entry per CDR3 protein. Of just under 600,000 distinct CDR3 sequences listed, 13% are singletons. This sequence joins TRBV5-6 and TRBJ2-1; D unresolved. The sequence was obtained from a man younger than 45 who received the YFV17D yellow fever vaccine. The starting material was PBMCs, obtained on the day of the yellow fever booster vaccination. CDR3 residues: CASSAYFYNEQFF. The DNA of the CDR3 is TGTGCCAGCAGCGCCTACTTCTACAATGAGCAGTTCTTC.